The T cell receptor beta chain described here comes from a study of blood T cell repertoires in COVID-19. The overall study: The origin of the acute and convalescent COVID-19 samples was the United States, Italy and Spain. PBMCs, B-cell-depleted T cells, or T cells provided the cDNA or gDNA that made up the material.

This clone was detected only once. The germline V gene has CDR1 SGHTA and CDR2 FQGNSA. Trimming pared 4 bases from V and 2 bases from J, leaving 16 bases between. The CDR3 loop spans 16 amino acids. How the authors handled the data: Amplification of reference gene primers provided the estimated nucleated cell counts. The table came from immunoSEQ multiplex PCR; TCRdb's copy has only in-frame clones and leaves some out. V and J calls plus clone size are reproduced from that table; the DNA served to infer D and trimming. Of 270,000 or so clones in the sample, roughly 85% were seen once. The TCR originated in a human donor in a cohort sampled during active COVID-19. Sequencing used peripheral blood. The rearrangement uses TRBV7-2 and TRBJ2-3; unclear D gene. For the CDR3, the DNA is TGTGCCAGCAGCTCCAAGGCGGTCCTTGTCACAGATACGCAGTATTTT. Encoded protein: CASSSKAVLVTDTQYF.